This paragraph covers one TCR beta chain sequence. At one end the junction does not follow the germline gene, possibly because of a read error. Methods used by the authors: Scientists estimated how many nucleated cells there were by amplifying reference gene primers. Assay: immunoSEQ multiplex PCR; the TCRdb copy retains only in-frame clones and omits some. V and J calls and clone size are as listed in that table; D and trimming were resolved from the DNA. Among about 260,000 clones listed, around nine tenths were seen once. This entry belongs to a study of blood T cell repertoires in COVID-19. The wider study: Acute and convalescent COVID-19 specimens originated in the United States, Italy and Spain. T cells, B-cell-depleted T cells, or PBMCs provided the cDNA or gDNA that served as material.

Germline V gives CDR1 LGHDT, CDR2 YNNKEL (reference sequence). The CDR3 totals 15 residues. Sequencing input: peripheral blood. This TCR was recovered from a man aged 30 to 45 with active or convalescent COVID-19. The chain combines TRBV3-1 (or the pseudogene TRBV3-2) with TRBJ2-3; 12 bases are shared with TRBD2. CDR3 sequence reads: CASSQVLAGGGRLNF. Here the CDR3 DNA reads TGTGCCAGCAGCCAAGTACTAGCGGGGGGCGGACGTTTAAATTTT.